This T cell receptor beta chain stems from a study of shared clonotypes between healthy human individuals. The CDR3 runs to 15 residues. From germline, CDR1 is SGHDN and CDR2 FVKESK. The V and J ends lost 0 bases and 4 bases respectively, with 10 bases between them. Naive CD8 cells lacked CD45RO and underwent positive selection for CCR7, leaving out terminally differentiated effector memory CD45RA+ cells. Sequencing was at deep level. Using immunoSEQ multiplex PCR, the repertoire was profiled, and TCRdb retains in-frame clones only, with some absent. The sample holds about 1.9 million clones, around 93% seen once.

The receptor's source is a man aged 18 to 30 in good health. Some clones in this sample may be carry-over from other donors' samples. The V and J genes are TRBV14 and TRBJ1-3, with D uncertain. The source material was naive CD8+ T cells from PBMCs. CDR3 nucleotide sequence: TGTGCCAGCAGCCAAGAGCGATACGGAGGAAACACCATATATTTT. As protein: CASSQERYGGNTIYF.